What follows are 15 T cell receptor beta chains derived from one specimen sequenced in a study of blood T cell repertoires in COVID-19. Sequencing used immunoSEQ multiplex PCR; TCRdb keeps in-frame clones, though not all of them. This table has about 170,000 clones, 82% appearing once. The source material was peripheral blood. Every receptor here comes from a woman between 40 and 50 years old with COVID-19, enrolled during active disease.

The V gene is TRBV3-1 (or the pseudogene TRBV3-2), the J gene TRBJ1-3; D may be TRBD1 (6 bases). This CDR3 has 14 amino acids. Trimming removed 3 bases from V and 2 bases from J, with 8 bases in between. In germline, CDR1 is LGHDT, CDR2 YNNKEL (reference sequence). CDR3 nucleotide sequence: TGTGCCAGCAGCCATCGGGACACTGGAAACACCATATATTTT. Amino acid sequence: CASSHRDTGNTIYF.

The V and J genes are TRBV11-2 and TRBJ2-7, with 7 nucleotides matching TRBD1. Germline values: CDR1 SGHAT, CDR2 FQNNGV. The CDR3 sequence is 14 residues long. The J segment lost 0 bases and the V segment lost 7 bases, leaving 6 bases of the junction unmatched. The CDR3 loop is CASKTTGYSYEQYF. The CDR3 DNA sequence: TGTGCCAGCAAGACGACAGGGTACTCCTACGAGCAGTACTTC.

A single count supports this clone. The rearrangement uses TRBV19 and TRBJ2-1; the match to TRBD2 covers 8 bases. Looked up from germline, CDR1 is LNHDA and CDR2 is SQIVND (reference sequence). J gave up 7 bases and V 1 base, and 15 bases lay outside the gene matches. This CDR3 is 18 amino acids long. The CDR3 protein is CASSIGSFSSGARNEQFF. The CDR3 DNA reads TGTGCCAGTAGTATAGGCTCTTTTAGTAGCGGGGCTAGGAATGAGCAGTTCTTC.

The chain recombines TRBV7-9 with TRBJ2-5, with a weak D call TRBD2 (5 bases). V shed 2 bases and J shed 4 bases, with 11 bases lying between them. The CDR3 runs 14 residues. CDR1 and CDR2 (germline): SEHNR, FQNEAQ (reference sequence). CDR3 protein: CASSLLGLGETQYF. DNA for the CDR3: TGTGCCAGCAGCTTACTAGGACTGGGAGAGACCCAGTACTTC.

The chain joins TRBV7-9 to TRBJ2-5; 11 nucleotides line up with TRBD2. This CDR3 comprises 14 residues. Germline V gene sequence: CDR1 SEHNR, CDR2 FQNEAQ (reference sequence). V shed 6 bases, J shed 5 bases, and the junction held 5 bases outside the gene matches. The CDR3 DNA reads TGTGCCAGCAGGTCTAGCGGGGGGCAGGAGACCCAGTACTTC. Encoded protein: CASRSSGGQETQYF.

This chain links TRBV5-1 with TRBJ1-6; the D gene is possibly TRBD1 (6 bases). V lost 0 bases and J lost 5, with 6 bases in between. Germline CDR1 is SGHRS and CDR2 is YFSETQ. The CDR3 is made up of 14 amino acids. CDR3 coding DNA: TGCGCCAGCAGCTTGGACAGGGATAATTCACCCCTCCACTTT. It is translated as CASSLDRDNSPLHF. Complete variable domain (other parts from reference TRBV5-1 and TRBJ1-6): KAGVTQTPRYLIKTRGQQVTLSCSPISGHRSVSWYQQTPGQGLQFLFEYFSETQRNKGNFPGRFSGRQFSNSRSEMNVSTLELGDSALYLCASSLDRDNSPLHFGNGTRLTVT.

The genes are TRBV19 and TRBJ2-7, with unresolved D. V was pared by 1 base and J by 6 bases, with 7 bases between. The germline gives CDR1 LNHDA, CDR2 SQIVND (reference sequence). The CDR3 length is 12 residues. The CDR3 reads CASSIAGSEQYF. The CDR3 DNA sequence: TGTGCCAGTAGTATAGCAGGTTCCGAGCAGTACTTC.

The rearrangement uses TRBV7-3 and TRBJ2-1; 12 positions match TRBD2. This CDR3 spans 17 amino acids. CDR1 SGHTA and CDR2 FQGTGA come from the germline V gene. V lost 2 bases to trimming and J lost 2 bases; unmatched junction nucleotides: 4. CDR3 nucleotide sequence: TGTGCCAGCAGCTTAGATGGACTAGCGGGAACCTACAATGAGCAGTTCTTC. Amino acid sequence: CASSLDGLAGTYNEQFF.

This rearrangement joins TRBV10-3 to TRBJ2-3, with 11 bases matching TRBD2. Germline V CDR1 and CDR2: ENHRY, SYGVKD. This CDR3 region has 16 residues. V shed 6 bases, J shed 2 bases, and the junction held 7 bases outside the gene matches. This CDR3 reads CAIRITSGGHTDTQYF. The CDR3, as DNA: TGTGCCATCAGGATAACTAGCGGGGGACACACAGATACGCAGTATTTT.

V is TRBV7-2 and J is TRBJ1-3, with D unresolved. V was pared by 2 bases and J by 0 bases, with 8 bases between. The CDR3 runs to 15 residues. CDR1 SGHTA and CDR2 FQGNSA come from the germline V gene. CDR3 region: CASSLSPGSGNTIYF. The CDR3 DNA is TGTGCCAGCAGCTTATCCCCAGGCTCTGGAAACACCATATATTTT.

This sequence joins TRBV19 and TRBJ2-1, with D possibly matching TRBD2 (6 bases). CDR3 length equals 13 residues. Germline V gene lookup returns CDR1 LNHDA and CDR2 SQIVND (reference sequence). V shed 6 bases and J shed 2 bases, with 8 bases lying between them. The CDR3 reads CASSGSTYNEQFF. The CDR3 DNA sequence: TGTGCCAGTAGCGGGAGCACCTACAATGAGCAGTTCTTC.

This clone was detected only once. V gene TRBV4-1 combines with J gene TRBJ2-2; 8 nucleotides line up with TRBD2. This CDR3 is 17 amino acids long. CDR1 is MGHRA, CDR2 YSYEKL, per germline. With 4 bases clipped from V and 4 bases from J, the junction kept 11 bases outside the gene matches. The CDR3 region is CASSRQKSGSRTGELFF. In DNA, the CDR3 is TGCGCCAGCAGCCGCCAAAAAAGCGGGAGTCGCACCGGGGAGCTGTTTTTT.

The chain carries TRBV5-4 and TRBJ2-2, with D possibly matching TRBD1 (5 bases). Germline CDR1 SGHNT, CDR2 YYREEE (reference sequence). The V and J ends lost 0 bases and 1 base respectively, with 7 bases between them. The CDR3 has 15 residues. The CDR3 loop is CASSLGQMNTGELFF. CDR3 DNA sequence: TGTGCCAGCAGCTTGGGACAGATGAACACCGGGGAGCTGTTTTTT.

The chain joins TRBV18 to TRBJ1-4; D not certain. There are 14 residues in the CDR3. In germline, CDR1 is KGHSH, CDR2 LQKENI. Trimming removed 3 bases at V and 4 bases at J, with 9 bases between. The CDR3, as DNA: TGTGCCAGCTCACCGAGGAGGGATAATGAAAAACTGTTTTTT. This gives the protein CASSPRRDNEKLFF.

This chain joins TRBV30 and TRBJ1-6, with 12 bases that match TRBD1. Germline V gene lookup returns CDR1 GTSNPN and CDR2 SVGIG (reference sequence). The CDR3 is made up of 18 amino acids. J lost 7 bases, V lost 0 bases, and 10 bases had no gene match. Written as DNA, the CDR3 is TGTGCCTGGAGTGTACTGGGGACAGGGGGCGCCGGGAATTCACCCCTCCACTTT. This translates into CAWSVLGTGGAGNSPLHF.